What follows are 32 T cell receptor beta chains derived from one specimen sequenced in a study of blood T cell repertoires in COVID-19. Clones were sequenced by immunoSEQ multiplex PCR, and TCRdb holds only the in-frame ones, with some missing. The sample shows roughly 270,000 clones, around 90% of them seen only once. Sequencing input: peripheral blood. These TCRs come from a man younger than 35 with active or convalescent COVID-19.

This clone is a singleton in its sample. This rearrangement joins TRBV19 to TRBJ2-1; D is undetermined. The CDR3 consists of 15 residues. Trimming cost V 1 base and J 6 bases, with 13 bases left between them. Germline CDR1 is LNHDA and CDR2 is SQIVND (reference sequence). The CDR3 nucleotides read TGTGCCAGTAGTATAGCCAACTTAGCCACCAATGAGCAGTTCTTC. It translates to CASSIANLATNEQFF.

The chain links TRBV6-2 or TRBV6-3 to TRBJ2-6, with D tentatively TRBD1 (6 bases). V dropped 5 bases and J dropped 0 bases, with 17 bases sitting between them. This CDR3 has 18 amino acids. Germline V gives CDR1 MNHEY, CDR2 SVGEGT. The CDR3 bases are TGTGCCAGCAGTCACCCCACAGGGATTCCCTCTGGGGCCAACGTCCTGACTTTC. Its protein is CASSHPTGIPSGANVLTF.

The chain carries TRBV4-1 and TRBJ2-3; 9 bases are shared with TRBD1. The CDR3 consists of 16 residues. Germline CDR1 reads MGHRA; CDR2 reads YSYEKL. The trim removed 4 bases at V and 5 bases at J, leaving 10 bases unmatched. The CDR3 DNA is TGCGCCAGCAGCCCTCTTGGACAGGGGCAAAGAGATACGCAGTATTTT. This gives the protein CASSPLGQGQRDTQYF.

The CDR3 DNA is TGTGCCAGCAGTTTAGGGCAATCCCAGGCCCAGCATTTT. Translation: CASSLGQSQAQHF. This chain joins TRBV12-3 or TRBV12-4 and TRBJ1-5; the D is unclear. CDR3 length: 13 residues. V gave up 1 base and J gave up 11 bases, with 12 bases separating them.

In this sample, this clone turned up a few times. The chain joins TRBV3-1 (or the pseudogene TRBV3-2) to TRBJ1-3; D call uncertain. V gave up 6 bases and J gave up 1 base, with 19 bases separating them. This CDR3 has 17 amino acids. Germline CDR1 LGHDT, CDR2 YNNKEL (reference sequence). This chain's CDR3 is CASSSELAFLSGNTIYF. DNA for the CDR3: TGTGCCAGCAGTTCGGAGTTGGCGTTTCTTTCTGGAAACACCATATATTTT.

The J gene is TRBJ1-5, the V gene TRBV7-8, with D unclear. Germline lookup yields CDR1 SGHVS and CDR2 FQNEAQ. V was cut by 2 bases and J by 7 bases, with 9 bases left in between. The CDR3 loop spans 13 amino acids. CDR3 residues: CASSLSSGQPQHF. The CDR3, as DNA: TGTGCCAGCAGCTTATCGTCGGGACAGCCCCAGCATTTT.

The chain carries TRBV19 and TRBJ2-3, with 10 bases aligning to TRBD2. V lost 6 bases to trimming and J lost 7 bases; unmatched junction nucleotides: 7. The CDR3 is 14 residues long. From germline, CDR1 is LNHDA and CDR2 SQIVND (reference sequence). CDR3 sequence reads: CASSPSGGGNTQYF. The CDR3 bases are TGTGCCAGTAGCCCGAGCGGGGGGGGGAATACGCAGTATTTT.

The gene calls are TRBV5-8 and TRBJ2-5; 7 bases align to TRBD1. Per the germline V gene, CDR1 is SGHTS and CDR2 is YDEGEE. Unmatched junction bases numbered 5, after V lost 8 bases and J lost 1 base. The CDR3 contains 13 residues. The CDR3 DNA reads TGTGCCAGTAGTCGGGACAGCCAAGAGACCCAGTACTTC. Protein: CASSRDSQETQYF.

The V gene is TRBV11-3, the J gene TRBJ2-2; 8 positions match TRBD1. The CDR3 length is 14 residues. The V and J ends lost 10 bases and 4 bases, in that order; junction bases with no gene match: 8. Germline CDR1 SGHNT, CDR2 YENEEA. In nucleotides, the CDR3 is TGTGCCACCCGACAGGGGACCCCCACCGGGGAGCTGTTTTTT. Amino acids: CATRQGTPTGELFF.

The chain employs TRBV6-5 and TRBJ1-1; D possibly corresponds to TRBD1 (5 bases). Per the germline V gene, CDR1 is MNHEY and CDR2 is SVGAGI. The CDR3 has 13 amino acids. The V gene lost 6 bases and the J gene lost 4 bases, with 12 bases spanning the gap. CDR3 nucleotide sequence: TGTGCCAGCAGCCAAAGGGGAGGCACTGAAGCTTTCTTT. As protein: CASSQRGGTEAFF.

CDR3 loop: CASSEDTETPEAFF. CDR3 sequence (DNA): TGTGCCAGCAGTGAGGACACCGAAACCCCTGAAGCTTTCTTT. The rearrangement uses TRBV2 and TRBJ1-1; perhaps TRBD1 as D (5 bases). Trimming removed 3 bases at V and 6 bases at J, with 14 bases between. Germline V gene data show CDR1 as SNHLY and CDR2 as FYNNEI. The CDR3 is 14 residues long.

The chain uses TRBV14 and TRBJ1-1, with D uncertain. This CDR3 is built from 12 residues. V was clipped by 1 base and J by 2 bases, with 2 bases between them. In germline, CDR1 is SGHDN, CDR2 FVKESK. CDR3 region: CASSQVNTEAFF. The CDR3 DNA reads as TGTGCCAGCAGCCAAGTAAACACTGAAGCTTTCTTT.

The V gene is TRBV5-8, the J gene TRBJ2-1; a weak D match, TRBD1 (5 bases). The CDR3 runs to 14 residues. CDR1 is SGHTS and CDR2 is YDEGEE in the germline V gene. The V and J ends lost 0 bases and 9 bases respectively, with 13 bases between them. The CDR3 here is CASSLGTSGLEQFF. DNA of the CDR3: TGTGCCAGCAGCTTGGGGACATCAGGCCTTGAGCAGTTCTTC.

This clone was picked up a small number of times. The V and J genes are TRBV6-4 and TRBJ2-1; tentatively, D is TRBD1 (8 bases). The germline CDR1 and CDR2 sequences are MRHNA and SNTAGT. Trimming removed 2 bases at V and 6 bases at J, with 17 bases between. The CDR3 contains 16 residues. The CDR3 region is CASSDGTGGDFNEQFF. CDR3 sequence (DNA): TGTGCCAGCAGTGACGGAACAGGGGGGGATTTCAATGAGCAGTTCTTC.

This chain joins TRBV5-1 and TRBJ2-7; possibly TRBD2 for D (7 bases). The CDR3 is 16 amino acids. CDR1 is SGHRS, CDR2 YFSETQ, per germline. The V end lost 5 bases, the J end lost 5 bases, and 23 bases lay between the germline ends. The CDR3: CASSEGYGGLRDEQYF. The DNA for the CDR3 is TGCGCCAGCAGTGAGGGTTACGGGGGGCTGCGTGACGAGCAGTACTTC.

V gene TRBV6-1 combines with J gene TRBJ1-5; D is uncertain. This CDR3 spans 19 amino acids. With 4 bases removed from V and 2 bases from J, the gap between germline ends came to 24 bases. Germline CDR1 MNHNS, CDR2 SASEGT. CDR3: CASSALAGRVGRGNQPQHF. The CDR3 nucleotides are TGTGCCAGCAGTGCCCTTGCGGGAAGGGTCGGTAGGGGCAATCAGCCCCAGCATTTT.

V gene TRBV9 combines with J gene TRBJ1-2; unclear D gene. Germline values: CDR1 SGDLS, CDR2 YYNGEE. This CDR3 region has 14 residues. Trimming shortened V by 2 bases and J by 0 bases, and 8 bases separated the two germline ends. This CDR3 is CASSVGSPNYGYTF. As DNA, the CDR3 is TGTGCCAGCAGCGTGGGCAGCCCTAACTATGGCTACACCTTC. The variable domain in full, with the rest retrieved from reference TRBV9 and TRBJ1-2, is DSGVTQTPKHLITATGQRVTLRCSPRSGDLSVYWYQQSLDQGLQFLIQYYNGEERAKGNILERFSAQQFPDLHSELNLSSLELGDSALYFCASSVGSPNYGYTFGSGTRLTVV.

The V gene is TRBV19, the J gene TRBJ1-6; TRBD1 matches at 9 bases. Germline lookup yields CDR1 LNHDA and CDR2 SQIVND (reference sequence). This CDR3 region has 13 residues. Germline trimming cut 8 bases from V and 8 bases from J; bases unmatched to any gene: 4. This CDR3 reads CASAGQGYSPLHF. The CDR3 region has the DNA TGTGCCAGTGCTGGACAGGGGTATTCACCCCTCCACTTT.

This clone was observed a handful of times. The rearrangement links TRBV6-1 to TRBJ2-7; 9 positions match TRBD1. The junction had 15 bases not matched to a gene; V was cut back by 4 bases and J by 2 bases. Germline V gene lookup returns CDR1 MNHNS and CDR2 SASEGT. The CDR3 consists of 18 residues. The CDR3 is CASSGTGGLPDSAYEQYF. The CDR3 DNA reads TGTGCCAGCAGTGGTACAGGGGGCCTCCCCGATTCTGCCTACGAGCAGTACTTC.

CDR3 in amino acids: CASRGTGDLAEAFF. The CDR3 DNA reads TGCGCCAGCAGGGGCACAGGGGATTTGGCTGAAGCTTTCTTT. The chain joins TRBV10-1 to TRBJ1-1, with 7 bases fitting TRBD1. V lost 6 bases and J lost 6; bases outside the gene matches: 10. Germline CDR1 and CDR2: WNHNN and SYGVQD (reference sequence). The CDR3 has 14 amino acids.

J is TRBJ1-1 and V is TRBV10-3; 11 bases are a match to TRBD1. Trimming removed 8 bases from V and 5 bases from J; junction bases left unmatched: 1. The germline V gene has CDR1 ENHRY and CDR2 SYGVKD. The CDR3 spans 12 residues. As DNA, the CDR3 is TGTGCCATCGGACAGGGGGCGACTGAAGCTTTCTTT. This translates into CAIGQGATEAFF.

The chain carries TRBV6-5 and TRBJ1-6, with a weak D call TRBD1 (5 bases). CDR1 is MNHEY and CDR2 is SVGAGI in the germline V gene. Trimming stripped 8 bases from V and 6 bases from J, with 14 bases between. This CDR3 is built from 14 residues. The CDR3 region is CASGFRQGNSPLHF. Written as DNA, the CDR3 is TGTGCCAGCGGGTTCAGGCAGGGTAATTCACCCCTCCACTTT.

The DNA for the CDR3 is TGTGCAAGTCGCTTAGTCTTTACTAGAGGGATGAACACTGAAGCTTTCTTT. It specifies CASRLVFTRGMNTEAFF. The genes are TRBV12-2 and TRBJ1-1. TRBV12-2 is labeled a pseudogene. There are 17 residues in the CDR3.

V and J are TRBV11-1 and TRBJ2-7; possible D gene TRBD2, 5 bases. The ends were cut back, 1 base at V and 4 bases at J, with 8 bases in the middle. The CDR3 spans 13 residues. Germline values: CDR1 SGHAT, CDR2 FQDESV (reference sequence). In DNA, the CDR3 is TGTGCCAGCAGCTTAGGGACTGAGTACGAGCAGTACTTC. It encodes CASSLGTEYEQYF.

The CDR3 is CASRSGQRSNYGYTF. CDR3 sequence (DNA): TGTGCCAGCAGATCAGGACAGCGCAGCAACTATGGCTACACCTTC. The chain joins TRBV9 to TRBJ1-2, with TRBD1 as a possible D gene (6 bases). V lost 5 bases, J lost 2 bases, and 16 bases lay in between. The CDR3 spans 15 residues. Germline V gene data show CDR1 as SGDLS and CDR2 as YYNGEE.

This chain uses TRBV19 with TRBJ2-1; 9 nucleotides align to TRBD2. Germline V gives CDR1 LNHDA, CDR2 SQIVND (reference sequence). Unmatched junction bases numbered 5, after V lost 5 bases and J lost 3 bases. This CDR3 has 15 amino acids. CDR3 in DNA: TGTGCCAGTAGTTCTTTAGCGGGGGACTACAATGAGCAGTTCTTC. Translated: CASSSLAGDYNEQFF.

The chain joins TRBV10-3 to TRBJ1-1; 10 bases map to TRBD1. This CDR3 is 14 amino acids long. The J segment lost 5 bases and the V segment lost 3 bases, leaving 3 bases of the junction unmatched. Per the germline V gene, CDR1 is ENHRY and CDR2 is SYGVKD. As DNA, the CDR3 is TGTGCCATCAGTGAACCGGACAGGGGGACTGAAGCTTTCTTT. Protein: CAISEPDRGTEAFF.

The CDR3, as DNA: TGTGCCAGCAGTTTAAGCTATACGCAGTATTTT. Protein product: CASSLSYTQYF. The chain couples TRBV12-3 or TRBV12-4 to TRBJ2-3, with D uncertain. The CDR3 runs to 11 residues. V lost 2 bases, J lost 7 bases, and 4 bases lay in between.

In its sample, this clone was seen once. Here the CDR3 reads CASSYPGLNQETQYF. CDR3 in DNA: TGTGCCAGCAGTTACCCCGGACTAAACCAAGAGACCCAGTACTTC. The V call is TRBV6-7, the J call TRBJ2-5, with D maybe TRBD2 (6 bases). TRBV6-7 is filed as an ORF, its function uncertain. The CDR3 contains 15 residues. The V and J ends lost 2 bases and 0 bases respectively, with 10 bases between them.

The V gene is TRBV2, the J gene TRBJ1-2; unclear D gene. V lost 9 bases, J lost 2 bases, and 16 bases lay in between. Per germline, CDR1 SNHLY and CDR2 FYNNEI. The length of the CDR3 is 14 residues. CDR3 DNA sequence: TGTGCCAGAACGAAAACTAGGGAAAACTATGGCTACACCTTC. Translation: CARTKTRENYGYTF.

J is TRBJ2-2 and V is TRBV6-5; TRBD2 matches 9 bases. CDR3 length: 16 amino acids. Germline trimming cut 2 bases from V and 7 bases from J; bases unmatched to any gene: 8. Germline-derived CDR1 and CDR2 are MNHEY and SVGAGI. The CDR3 here is CASSYAGGELNGELFF. The CDR3, as DNA: TGTGCCAGCAGTTACGCGGGGGGGGAGTTGAACGGGGAGCTGTTTTTT.

V is TRBV9 and J is TRBJ2-3, with D perhaps TRBD2 (6 bases). CDR3 length equals 13 residues. V lost 3 bases, J lost 5 bases, and 10 bases lay in between. CDR1 and CDR2 from the germline V gene are SGDLS and YYNGEE. CDR3 coding DNA: TGTGCCAGCAGCGGGACCGGGGGAGATACGCAGTATTTT. This gives the protein CASSGTGGDTQYF.